The following is a T cell receptor (beta chain) sequence with its context. What it binds is not known. The sample belongs to a study of T cell repertoires in cytomegalovirus infection. Study summary: Carrying CMV and the relevant HLA type showed in public TCR beta signatures.

The CDR3 sequence is 15 residues long. V was trimmed by 5 bases and J by 10 bases, leaving 21 bases between them. Germline V gives CDR1 SGHTA, CDR2 FQGNSA. TCRdb re-derived calls from the reads in MiXCR, one entry per CDR3 protein. The sample contains hundreds of thousands of distinct CDR3 sequences, about two fifths of which appear only once. Study-level points and caveats: In two of eight donors, the top clonotype was HLA-C-restricted CMV-specific.

This receptor was taken from a human donor in good health (CMV status not recorded). Some clones in this sample may be carry-over from other donors' samples. This specimen consisted of cultured PBMCs, obtained from culture after CMV antigen stimulation. The rearrangement joins TRBV7-2 to TRBJ2-1, with D tentatively TRBD2 (5 bases). CDR3: CASSPDPVGAPEQFF. Written as DNA, the CDR3 is TGTGCCAGCAGCCCCGACCCGGTGGGAGCCCCAGAGCAGTTCTTC. The full variable domain, with the rest looked up from reference TRBV7-2 and TRBJ2-1, is GAGVSQSPSNKVTEKGKDVELRCDPISGHTALYWYRQSLGQGLEFLIYFQGNSAPDKSGLPSDRFSAERTGGSVSTLTIQRTQQEDSAVYLCASSPDPVGAPEQFFGPGTRLTVL.